The 25 T cell receptor beta chains below were found in one sample sequenced in a study of monozygotic twins with inflammatory bowel disease (dated by TCRdb to between 2017 and 2020). The library was produced with 5' RACE. For sequencing, an Illumina HiSeq 2500 was employed. TCRdb reprocessed the raw reads; every CDR3 protein sequence is a single record, and DNA is not supplied. This sample's table carries around 450,000 distinct CDR3 sequences. The ten top clones hold about 2.6% of the sample. The sequenced sample was blood. The receptors originated from a human donor with ulcerative colitis or Crohn's disease, or a healthy co-twin of an affected twin (not recorded which).

The CDR3 here is CASSLRQGKVEEKLFF. V gene TRBV12-3 or TRBV12-4 combines with J gene TRBJ1-4; without DNA, the TCRdb call of TRBD1 cannot be checked. This CDR3 region has 16 residues.

The chain recombines TRBV12-3 or TRBV12-4 with TRBJ2-5; the TCRdb call, TRBD1, lacks DNA for checking. The CDR3 extends over 15 amino acids. The CDR3 spells CASSLTGGRGETQYF.

The rearrangement joins TRBV20-1 to TRBJ2-1; TCRdb lists TRBD1, though no DNA is available to test this call. The CDR3 consists of 16 residues. Germline V CDR1 and CDR2: DFQATT, SNEGSKA (reference sequence). CDR3 sequence: CSASAHGTGGYNEQFF.

The genes are TRBV19 and TRBJ2-4; lacking DNA, the TRBD1 call made by TCRdb goes unchecked. Germline CDR1 LNHDA, CDR2 SQIVND (reference sequence). CDR3 length: 16 amino acids. The CDR3 here is CASSREESGGKNIQYF.

The rearrangement links TRBV15 to TRBJ2-3. This CDR3 has 13 amino acids. Per the germline V gene, CDR1 is LNHNV and CDR2 is YYDKDF (reference sequence). CDR3: CATSRRSTDTQYF.

The genes are TRBV4-3 and TRBJ1-2; the D call of TRBD1 rests on TCRdb alone, since no DNA is present to check it. Per germline, CDR1 LGHNA and CDR2 YSLEER. CDR3 size: 12 residues. The CDR3: CASSQQGYGYTF.

The rearrangement links TRBV5-1 to TRBJ2-5; the D call of TRBD2 rests on TCRdb alone, since no DNA is present to check it. The CDR3 has 13 residues. The V gene's germline CDR1 is SGHRS and CDR2 YFSETQ. Here the CDR3 reads CASSSSGEETQYF.

This chain joins TRBV18 and TRBJ1-5. The CDR3 is 14 residues long. Germline V CDR1 and CDR2: KGHSH, LQKENI. CDR3 region: CASSPSVGNQPQHF.

V is TRBV4-2 and J is TRBJ2-1. Per the germline V gene, CDR1 is LGHNA and CDR2 is YNFKEQ. This CDR3 comprises 17 residues. The CDR3 spells CASSQGNTEILYNEQFF.

This sequence joins TRBV18 and TRBJ2-1. Germline V gene sequence: CDR1 KGHSH, CDR2 LQKENI. The CDR3 is 14 residues long. The CDR3 loop is CASSPGIVSYEQFF.

The chain joins TRBV6-2 or TRBV6-3 to TRBJ2-7. The CDR3 totals 11 residues. Germline V lookup: CDR1 MNHEY, CDR2 SVGEGT. Here the CDR3 reads CASSYFYEQYF.

V usage is TRBV20-1 and J usage is TRBJ1-1; TCRdb names TRBD1, which stays unverified in the absence of DNA. Germline CDR1 is DFQATT and CDR2 is SNEGSKA (reference sequence). The CDR3 loop spans 12 amino acids. The CDR3 sequence: CSAGQGGTEAFF.

The chain joins TRBV5-1 to TRBJ2-6; checking the TCRdb D call of TRBD1 is not possible without DNA. The CDR3 runs 19 residues. Germline CDR1 SGHRS, CDR2 YFSETQ. CDR3 sequence reads: CASSAAAGTGESGANVLTF. Together with reference TRBV5-1 and TRBJ2-6, the CDR3 gives the full variable domain: KAGVTQTPRYLIKTRGQQVTLSCSPISGHRSVSWYQQTPGQGLQFLFEYFSETQRNKGNFPGRFSGRQFSNSRSEMNVSTLELGDSALYLCASSAAAGTGESGANVLTFGAGSRLTVL.

The chain couples TRBV4-3 to TRBJ2-2; the TCRdb call, TRBD2, lacks DNA for checking. Germline V gene data show CDR1 as LGHNA and CDR2 as YSLEER. The CDR3 has 16 amino acids. CDR3: CASSPGLAGHHGELFF.

The V and J genes are TRBV11-2 and TRBJ2-2. Germline lookup yields CDR1 SGHAT and CDR2 FQNNGV. This CDR3 is built from 11 residues. CDR3 region: CASIEAGELFF.

The chain uses TRBV5-5 and TRBJ2-2; TCRdb reports TRBD2, a call that lacks DNA to check it against. CDR1 SGHKS and CDR2 YYEKEE come from the germline V gene (reference sequence). This CDR3 contains 16 residues. CDR3 in amino acids: CASIPSGASSTGELFF.

CDR3 residues: CASMTVNGELFF. V usage is TRBV12-3 or TRBV12-4 and J usage is TRBJ2-2. The CDR3 has 12 amino acids.

Here the CDR3 reads CASSLGEPGELFF. The chain is built from TRBV11-1 and TRBJ2-2; checking the TCRdb D call of TRBD2 is not possible without DNA. The CDR3 totals 13 residues. CDR1 and CDR2 (germline): SGHAT, FQDESV (reference sequence).

The CDR3 sequence is CASGVGLSNEKLFF. The rearrangement links TRBV7-9 to TRBJ1-4. CDR1 SEHNR and CDR2 FQNEAQ come from the germline V gene (reference sequence). The CDR3 consists of 14 residues.

The chain carries TRBV9 and TRBJ2-1; the D gene TCRdb calls, TRBD2, cannot be checked with no DNA. The CDR3 sequence is 17 residues long. Germline V CDR1 and CDR2: SGDLS, YYNGEE. The CDR3 loop is CASSVTSGGASGNEQFF.

V gene TRBV29-1 combines with J gene TRBJ2-1; the TCRdb D gene call, TRBD1, has no DNA to confirm it. Germline values: CDR1 SQVTM, CDR2 ANQGSEA. The CDR3 covers 16 residues. This CDR3 reads CSVEDPTSRGNDEQFF.

The rearrangement joins TRBV9 to TRBJ1-2. Per germline, CDR1 SGDLS and CDR2 YYNGEE. The CDR3 has 14 residues. CDR3 sequence: CASSVESHAYGYTF.

This chain uses TRBV9 with TRBJ2-1. The CDR3 contains 15 residues. Germline V gene sequence: CDR1 SGDLS, CDR2 YYNGEE. This CDR3 reads CASSPRLGSYNEQFF.

The CDR3: CASSQDTSPDTQYF. The chain combines TRBV4-3 with TRBJ2-3. This CDR3 is built from 14 residues. Germline CDR1 and CDR2: LGHNA and YSLEER.

The J gene is TRBJ1-1, the V gene TRBV5-1; TCRdb returns TRBD1, unconfirmable since there is no DNA. Germline-derived CDR1 and CDR2 are SGHRS and YFSETQ. The CDR3 totals 15 residues. This CDR3 reads CASSLGAGGGTEAFF.